A selection of T cell receptor beta chains follows, all from one sample in a study of early T cells in non-severe SARS-CoV-2 infection. TCRdb itself ran the 5' RACE reads through MiXCR, one entry per CDR3 protein. The sample records about 35,000 distinct CDR3 sequences, 5% being singletons. The sequenced sample consisted of whole blood. These receptors originate from an adult who was a healthcare worker with PCR-confirmed SARS-CoV-2 infection or an uninfected control (not recorded which). Each CDR3 is given with its conserved first and last residue. D genes are given only for firm matches. Clone size, where shown, is once, few, many, or a class for clones that have expanded.

v_call	d_call	j_call	clone_size	cdr3_aa	cdr3_nt
TRBV7-2	.	TRBJ1-1	many	CASSFRGPKEAFF	TGTGCCAGCAGCTTCAGGGGCCCGAAAGAAGCTTTCTTT
TRBV29-1	TRBD2	TRBJ2-7	many	CSVSLGLADYEQYF	TGCAGCGTCTCCCTGGGGCTAGCGGACTACGAGCAGTACTTC
TRBV7-6	.	TRBJ2-2	.	CASSLAAYTGELFF	TGTGCCAGCAGCTTAGCGGCCTACACCGGGGAGCTGTTTTTT
TRBV6-1	.	TRBJ1-5	many	CAGGRGGNQPQHF	TGTGCCGGGGGAAGGGGAGGGAATCAGCCCCAGCATTTT
TRBV20-1	.	TRBJ1-1	many	CSARDATEAFF	TGCAGTGCTAGAGATGCAACTGAAGCTTTCTTT
TRBV29-1	TRBD1	TRBJ1-2	.	CGLSGGNYGYTF	TGCGGGTTGTCAGGGGGAAACTATGGCTACACCTTC
TRBV7-7	.	TRBJ1-1	few	CASSRQQDTEAFF	TGTGCCAGCAGCCGCCAACAAGACACTGAAGCTTTCTTT
TRBV6-5	TRBD1	TRBJ2-1	few	CASSYRTGSNEQFF	TGTGCCAGCAGTTACCGGACAGGTAGCAATGAGCAGTTCTTC
TRBV6-1	TRBD1	TRBJ2-1	many	CASSGKDRAPYNEQFF	TGTGCCAGCAGTGGAAAGGACAGGGCGCCCTACAATGAGCAGTTCTTC
TRBV6-1	TRBD2	TRBJ2-1	.	CASSARGEEQFF	TGTGCCAGCAGTGCGCGGGGGGAGGAGCAGTTCTTC
TRBV7-3	.	TRBJ2-5	few	CASSLTGKETQYF	TGTGCCAGCAGCCTCACGGGCAAGGAGACCCAGTACTTC
TRBV3-1	.	TRBJ2-1	many	CASSQAQSSYNEQFF	TGTGCCAGCAGCCAAGCACAGTCCTCCTACAATGAGCAGTTCTTC
TRBV6-2/TRBV6-3	.	TRBJ1-5	many	CASSANRDQPQHF	TGTGCCAGCAGTGCCAACAGAGATCAGCCCCAGCATTTT
TRBV5-4	.	TRBJ2-3	few	CASSSPRGFTSTDTQYF	TGTGCCAGCAGCTCTCCGCGGGGATTTACTAGCACAGATACGCAGTATTTT
TRBV20-1	.	TRBJ2-3	few	CSARGSQGTQYF	TGCAGTGCTAGAGGCAGTCAGGGTACGCAGTATTTT
TRBV7-9	TRBD2	TRBJ2-7	many	CASTESGGTYEQYF	TGTGCCAGCACGGAGAGCGGGGGAACCTACGAGCAGTACTTC
TRBV12-3/TRBV12-4	.	TRBJ1-1	many	CASSLAANTEAFF	TGTGCCAGCAGTTTGGCAGCCAACACTGAAGCTTTCTTT
TRBV6-5	.	TRBJ1-4	many	CASRSGEEYEKLFF	TGTGCCAGCAGGTCCGGGGAGGAATATGAAAAACTGTTTTTT
TRBV7-9	.	TRBJ2-7	many	CASSLGYQGSHEQYF	TGTGCCAGCAGCTTAGGTTATCAGGGTTCCCACGAGCAGTACTTC
TRBV6-1	.	TRBJ2-5	few	CASSKDNGRQETQYF	TGTGCCAGCAGTAAAGACAACGGGCGGCAAGAGACCCAGTACTTC
TRBV20-1	TRBD2	TRBJ2-1	many	CSAFFTSGGYNEQFF	TGCAGTGCTTTCTTCACTAGCGGGGGGTACAATGAGCAGTTCTTC
TRBV6-5	.	TRBJ1-1	.	CASKEGLGTEAFF	TGTGCCAGCAAAGAGGGGCTCGGGACTGAAGCTTTCTTT
TRBV13	.	TRBJ1-2	few	CASSLPGRYNYGYTF	TGTGCCAGCAGCTTACCGGGACGGTATAACTATGGCTACACCTTC
TRBV11-2	TRBD2	TRBJ2-5	many	CASSLLAGQETQYF	TGTGCCAGCAGCTTACTAGCGGGGCAAGAGACCCAGTACTTC
TRBV7-8	.	TRBJ2-1	many	CASSLASWGDEQFF	TGTGCCAGCAGCTTAGCCTCCTGGGGCGATGAGCAGTTCTTC
TRBV7-2	.	TRBJ1-6	many	CASSLSRVDSQAYNSPLHF	TGTGCCAGCAGCTTATCGAGGGTGGACAGCCAAGCCTATAATTCACCCCTCCACTTT
TRBV6-2/TRBV6-3	.	TRBJ1-5	many	CASTTQGRSNQPQHF	TGTGCCAGCACTACACAGGGAAGAAGCAATCAGCCCCAGCATTTT
TRBV10-1	TRBD1	TRBJ1-2	.	CASSESRGLQYGYTF	TGCGCCAGCAGTGAGTCTAGGGGGCTCCAATATGGCTACACCTTC
TRBV7-8	.	TRBJ2-7	many	CASSLEWGNEQYF	TGTGCCAGCAGCTTAGAATGGGGGAACGAGCAGTACTTC
TRBV5-1	TRBD1	TRBJ1-6	.	CASSPLDRSSSYNSPLHF	TGCGCCAGCAGTCCCCTGGACAGGAGTAGCTCCTATAATTCACCCCTCCACTTT
TRBV6-6	.	TRBJ2-3	many	CASSYPRRDTQYF	TGTGCCAGCAGTTACCCCCGGCGGGATACGCAGTATTTT
TRBV6-5	TRBD1	TRBJ2-1	few	CASSYSMTGVSYSEQFF	TGTGCCAGCAGTTACTCTATGACAGGGGTTAGTTACTCAGAGCAGTTCTTC
TRBV10-1	.	TRBJ2-1	many	CASSEFGRGKEQFF	TGCGCCAGCAGTGAGTTTGGCCGGGGGAAGGAGCAGTTCTTC
TRBV29-1	.	TRBJ2-5	.	CSVGSGATQETQYF	TGCAGCGTCGGATCGGGGGCCACCCAAGAGACCCAGTACTTC
TRBV6-5	TRBD2	TRBJ2-1	.	CASTIAGGPGNEQFF	TGTGCCAGCACCATAGCGGGGGGGCCGGGCAATGAGCAGTTCTTC
TRBV5-6	.	TRBJ1-4	few	CASTNRHRAPGKLFF	TGTGCCAGCACCAACCGGCACCGGGCTCCTGGAAAACTGTTTTTT
TRBV3-1	TRBD2	TRBJ2-5	.	CASSHGTSGGIETQYF	TGTGCCAGCAGCCACGGGACTAGCGGGGGTATTGAGACCCAGTACTTC
TRBV19	TRBD2	TRBJ2-5	few	CASSNLAGGFQETQYF	TGTGCCAGTAGTAATCTAGCGGGGGGTTTCCAAGAGACCCAGTACTTC
TRBV28	.	TRBJ1-4	many	CASSPGQSNEKLFF	TGTGCCAGCAGTCCAGGACAGAGTAATGAAAAACTGTTTTTT
TRBV12-3/TRBV12-4	.	TRBJ2-3	many	CASSQTSLGTDTQYF	TGTGCCAGCAGTCAAACATCTTTGGGCACAGATACGCAGTATTTT
TRBV29-1	.	TRBJ2-2	few	CSVGQVNTGELFF	TGCAGCGTTGGACAGGTGAACACCGGGGAGCTGTTTTTT
TRBV7-2	.	TRBJ1-1	many	CASSFDTGEAFF	TGTGCCAGCAGCTTCGACACAGGTGAAGCTTTCTTT
TRBV7-2	TRBD1	TRBJ2-3	many	CASSRTGATTQYF	TGTGCCAGCAGTCGTACAGGGGCTACAACGCAGTATTTT
TRBV2	.	TRBJ1-1	.	CASIDTGNTEAFF	TGTGCCAGCATCGACACGGGGAACACTGAAGCTTTCTTT
TRBV6-1	TRBD1	TRBJ1-2	many	CASRRTGVNYGYTF	TGTGCCAGCAGAAGAACAGGGGTTAACTATGGCTACACCTTC
TRBV7-8	TRBD1	TRBJ2-5	many	CASSQAPRGRSETQYF	TGTGCCAGCAGCCAGGCCCCCAGGGGGCGTTCAGAGACCCAGTACTTC
TRBV4-2	TRBD2	TRBJ2-2	medium-sized	CASSQDPAGGQVGELFF	TGTGCCAGCAGCCAAGATCCTGCGGGGGGGCAGGTCGGGGAGCTGTTTTTT
TRBV11-2	.	TRBJ2-5	many	CASSLVDQETQYF	TGTGCCAGCAGCTTAGTTGACCAAGAGACCCAGTACTTC
TRBV7-2	.	TRBJ1-1	many	CASSFVQTIEAFF	TGTGCCAGCAGCTTTGTACAGACTATTGAAGCTTTCTTT
TRBV6-1	.	TRBJ1-5	many	CASSEIWDQPQHF	TGTGCCAGCAGTGAAATATGGGACCAGCCCCAGCATTTT
TRBV6-5	.	TRBJ1-5	.	CASSYSRGVRPQHF	TGTGCCAGCAGTTACTCGAGAGGGGTACGGCCCCAGCATTTT
TRBV28	.	TRBJ2-7	many	CASSFGQPYEQYF	TGTGCCAGCAGTTTCGGTCAGCCGTACGAGCAGTACTTC